This TCR beta chain originates from a study of cytomegalovirus exposure and HLA in healthy donors. Overall study context: Unique TCRs numbering around 80 million, obtained from HLA-typed donors, made up an early data release. General study results and limits: A missense variant in DCLRE1C was later tied to TCR beta V- and J-gene trimming.

With 60 Vbeta and 13 Jbeta primers, the PCR was carried out. Sequencing used immunoSEQ multiplex PCR; TCRdb keeps in-frame clones, though not all of them. This table has under 150,000 clones, 80% appearing once. To note about this clone: Its matching antigen is unknown. Germline is not matched at one junction end, which may reflect a read error.

CDR1 MDHEN and CDR2 SYDVKM come from the germline V gene. The CDR3 covers 22 residues. The receptor's source is a male donor in good health and CMV-seronegative. Source material: PBMCs. The chain joins TRBV28 to TRBJ2-6; 7 nucleotides line up with TRBD1. CDR3 DNA sequence: TGTGCCAGCAGTTTCACAAGGGTAAAACCGGGACAGTTGACCTCTGGGGCCAACGGCCTGACTTTC. Translated, it gives CASSFTRVKPGQLTSGANGLTF.